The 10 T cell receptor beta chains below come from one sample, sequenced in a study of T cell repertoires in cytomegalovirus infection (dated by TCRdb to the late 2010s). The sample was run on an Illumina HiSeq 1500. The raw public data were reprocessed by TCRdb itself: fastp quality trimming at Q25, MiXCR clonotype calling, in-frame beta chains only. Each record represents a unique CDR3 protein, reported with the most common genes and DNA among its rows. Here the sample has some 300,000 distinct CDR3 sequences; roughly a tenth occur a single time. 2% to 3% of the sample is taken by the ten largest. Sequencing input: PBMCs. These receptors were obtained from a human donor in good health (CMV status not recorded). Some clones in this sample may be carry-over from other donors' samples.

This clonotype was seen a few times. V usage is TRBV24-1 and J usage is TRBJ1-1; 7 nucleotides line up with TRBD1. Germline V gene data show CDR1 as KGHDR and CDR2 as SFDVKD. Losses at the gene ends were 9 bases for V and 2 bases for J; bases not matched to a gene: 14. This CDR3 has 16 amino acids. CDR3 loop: CATVRDSGPLNTEAFF. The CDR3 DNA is TGTGCCACCGTAAGGGACAGCGGACCTTTAAACACTGAAGCTTTCTTT.

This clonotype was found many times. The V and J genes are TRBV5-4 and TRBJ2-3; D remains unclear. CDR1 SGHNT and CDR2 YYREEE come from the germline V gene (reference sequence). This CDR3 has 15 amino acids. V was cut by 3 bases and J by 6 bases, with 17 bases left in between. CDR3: CASSSAQSRRDTQYF. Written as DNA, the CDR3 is TGTGCCAGCAGCTCCGCCCAATCAAGGCGTGATACGCAGTATTTT.

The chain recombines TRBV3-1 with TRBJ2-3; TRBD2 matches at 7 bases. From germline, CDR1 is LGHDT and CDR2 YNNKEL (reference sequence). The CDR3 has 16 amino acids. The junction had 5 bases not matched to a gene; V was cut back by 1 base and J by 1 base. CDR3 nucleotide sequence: TGTGCCAGCAGCCAAGGGGGGGGTTCACGCACAGATACGCAGTATTTT. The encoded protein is CASSQGGGSRTDTQYF.

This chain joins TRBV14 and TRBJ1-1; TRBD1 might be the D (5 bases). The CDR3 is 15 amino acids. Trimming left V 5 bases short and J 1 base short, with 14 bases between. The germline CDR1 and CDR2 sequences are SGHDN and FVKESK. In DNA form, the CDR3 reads TGTGCCAGCAGCTTATCAGGGAGAGGGAACACTGAAGCTTTCTTT. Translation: CASSLSGRGNTEAFF. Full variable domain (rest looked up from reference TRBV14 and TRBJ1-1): EAGVTQFPSHSVIEKGQTVTLRCDPISGHDNLYWYRRVMGKEIKFLLHFVKESKQDESGMPNNRFLAERTGGTYSTLKVQPAELEDSGVYFCASSLSGRGNTEAFFGQGTRLTVV.

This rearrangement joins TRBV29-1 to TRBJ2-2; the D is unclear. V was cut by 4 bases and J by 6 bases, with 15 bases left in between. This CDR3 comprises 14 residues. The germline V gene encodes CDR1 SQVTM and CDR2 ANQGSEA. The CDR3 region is CSVVVVDSSGELFF. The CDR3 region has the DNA TGCAGCGTTGTGGTGGTTGATTCCTCCGGGGAGCTGTTTTTT.

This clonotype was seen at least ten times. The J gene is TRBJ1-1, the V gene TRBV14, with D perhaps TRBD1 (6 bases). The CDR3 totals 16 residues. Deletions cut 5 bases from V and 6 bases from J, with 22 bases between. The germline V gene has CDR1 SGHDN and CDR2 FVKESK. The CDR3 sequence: CASSKFPGVLFSEAFF. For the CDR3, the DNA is TGTGCCAGCAGCAAATTTCCAGGGGTACTATTCTCTGAAGCTTTCTTT. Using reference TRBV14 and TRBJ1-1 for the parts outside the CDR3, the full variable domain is EAGVTQFPSHSVIEKGQTVTLRCDPISGHDNLYWYRRVMGKEIKFLLHFVKESKQDESGMPNNRFLAERTGGTYSTLKVQPAELEDSGVYFCASSKFPGVLFSEAFFGQGTRLTVV.

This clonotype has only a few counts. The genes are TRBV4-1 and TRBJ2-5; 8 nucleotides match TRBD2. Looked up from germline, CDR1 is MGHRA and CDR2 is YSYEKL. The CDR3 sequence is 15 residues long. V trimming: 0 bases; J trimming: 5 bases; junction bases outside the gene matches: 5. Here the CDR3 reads CASSQDLQRGETQYF. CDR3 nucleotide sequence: TGCGCCAGCAGCCAAGATCTTCAGCGGGGGGAGACCCAGTACTTC.

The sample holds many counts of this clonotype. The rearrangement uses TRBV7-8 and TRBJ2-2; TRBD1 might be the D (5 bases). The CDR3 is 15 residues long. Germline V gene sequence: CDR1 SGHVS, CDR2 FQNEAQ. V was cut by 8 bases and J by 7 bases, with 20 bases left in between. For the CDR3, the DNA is TGTGCCAGCGGGCCAGGGATGGGTTTCGGCGGGGAGCTGTTTTTT. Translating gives CASGPGMGFGGELFF.

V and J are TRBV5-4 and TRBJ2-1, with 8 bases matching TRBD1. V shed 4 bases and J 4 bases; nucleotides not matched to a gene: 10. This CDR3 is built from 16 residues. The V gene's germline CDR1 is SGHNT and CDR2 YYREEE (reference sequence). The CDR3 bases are TGTGCCAGCAGCGGGTCCCGGGACAGGAATTACAATGAGCAGTTCTTC. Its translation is CASSGSRDRNYNEQFF.

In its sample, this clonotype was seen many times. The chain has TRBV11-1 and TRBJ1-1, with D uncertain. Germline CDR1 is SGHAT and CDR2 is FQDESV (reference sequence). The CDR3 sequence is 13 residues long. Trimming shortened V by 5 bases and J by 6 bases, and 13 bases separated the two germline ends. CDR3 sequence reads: CASSNDGDSEAFF. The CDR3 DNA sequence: TGTGCCAGCAGCAATGATGGTGATTCTGAAGCTTTCTTT. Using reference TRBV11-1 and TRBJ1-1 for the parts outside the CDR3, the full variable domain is EAEVAQSPRYKITEKSQAVAFWCDPISGHATLYWYRQILGQGPELLVQFQDESVVDDSQLPKDRFSAERLKGVDSTLKIQPAELGDSAMYLCASSNDGDSEAFFGQGTRLTVV.